Below are 28 T cell receptor beta chains sequenced from a single sample in a study of cytomegalovirus exposure and HLA in healthy donors. Researchers ran the PCR with 60 Vbeta and 13 Jbeta primers. TCRdb's copy holds only in-frame clones and misses some; the assay was immunoSEQ multiplex PCR. The sample has approximately 89,000 clones, approximately 60% seen once; the top ten hold approximately 5%. What was sequenced was PBMCs. The receptors were sampled from a woman aged 30 to 39 in good health and CMV-seropositive.

The chain combines TRBV6-4 with TRBJ1-1; D might be TRBD1 (5 bases). The CDR3 contains 13 residues. The germline gives CDR1 MRHNA, CDR2 SNTAGT. Trimming stripped 8 bases from V and 1 base from J, with 11 bases between. This CDR3 is CASRSDRNTEAFF. The DNA for the CDR3 is TGTGCCAGCCGATCTGACAGGAACACTGAAGCTTTCTTT.

J is TRBJ2-1 and V is TRBV25-1; 7 nucleotides line up with TRBD2. CDR1 and CDR2 from the germline V gene are MGHDK and SYGVNS. The length of the CDR3 is 13 residues. V was clipped by 1 base and J by 8 bases; unmatched bases: 2. CDR3 DNA: TGTGCCAGCAGTGAATGGGGGGGGGATGAGCAGTTCTTC. As protein: CASSEWGGDEQFF.

The chain joins TRBV25-1 to TRBJ1-2; 7 bases line up with TRBD1. Germline assignment: CDR1 MGHDK and CDR2 SYGVNS. This CDR3 is 13 amino acids long. The junction had 5 bases not matched to a gene; V was cut back by 6 bases and J by 4 bases. The CDR3, as DNA: TGTGCCAGCAGAAGGGACAGAGGCTATGGCTACACCTTC. This sequence encodes CASRRDRGYGYTF.

This clone was observed a few times. J is TRBJ1-5 and V is TRBV30; D call uncertain. This CDR3 region has 15 residues. The germline V gene encodes CDR1 GTSNPN and CDR2 SVGIG (reference sequence). V was trimmed by 2 bases and J by 0 bases, leaving 11 bases between them. Written as DNA, the CDR3 is TGTGCCTGGAGTACGGGATTTACTAGCAATCAGCCCCAGCATTTT. Protein: CAWSTGFTSNQPQHF. Full variable domain (outside the CDR3, taken from reference TRBV30 and TRBJ1-5): SQTIHQWPATLVQPVGSPLSLECTVEGTSNPNLYWYRQAAGRGLQLLFYSVGIGQISSEVPQNLSASRPQDRQFILSSKKLLLSDSGFYLCAWSTGFTSNQPQHFGDGTRLSIL.

The chain carries TRBV5-1 and TRBJ2-3; D call uncertain. Trimming removed 7 bases at V and 2 bases at J, with 14 bases between. The CDR3 is made up of 14 amino acids. CDR1 SGHRS and CDR2 YFSETQ come from the germline V gene. CDR3 in amino acids: CASRSGFATDTQYF. CDR3 DNA: TGCGCCAGCCGATCCGGGTTCGCCACAGATACGCAGTATTTT. Complete variable domain (other parts from reference TRBV5-1 and TRBJ2-3): KAGVTQTPRYLIKTRGQQVTLSCSPISGHRSVSWYQQTPGQGLQFLFEYFSETQRNKGNFPGRFSGRQFSNSRSEMNVSTLELGDSALYLCASRSGFATDTQYFGPGTRLTVL.

The chain uses TRBV6-5 and TRBJ1-2; 8 positions agree with TRBD1. Germline V lookup: CDR1 MNHEY, CDR2 SVGAGI. The length of the CDR3 is 13 residues. With 6 bases clipped from V and 4 bases from J, the junction kept 4 bases outside the gene matches. This CDR3 is CASRHGTGYGYTF. The CDR3 nucleotides read TGTGCCAGCAGACACGGGACAGGCTATGGCTACACCTTC.

As concerns this clone: Without the conserved terminal phenylalanine or tryptophan, this CDR3 likely stems from a read error. The chain joins TRBV7-6 to TRBJ1-1, with D possibly TRBD1 on 5 matching bases. Germline V lookup: CDR1 SGHVS, CDR2 FNYEAQ. The CDR3 has 14 residues. V was clipped by 5 bases and J by 1 base, with 11 bases between them. CDR3 protein: CASSSGHSNTEAFS. The CDR3 DNA sequence: TGTGCCAGCAGCAGTGGACACTCGAACACTGAAGCTTTCTCT.

V gene TRBV5-1 combines with J gene TRBJ1-5; D unclear. Between the trimmed V and J ends, which lost 0 bases and 4 bases, there was a span of 14 bases. Germline values: CDR1 SGHRS, CDR2 YFSETQ. This CDR3 spans 16 amino acids. The CDR3 loop is CASSLEPIGSNQPQHF. The CDR3 DNA follows: TGCGCCAGCAGCTTGGAACCGATCGGTAGTAATCAGCCCCAGCATTTT.

This clone showed up just a few times. This rearrangement joins TRBV6-4 to TRBJ2-3; 12 bases agree with TRBD2. Trimming took 3 bases from V and 4 from J; bases not matched to a gene: 5. The CDR3 is 16 amino acids. Germline values: CDR1 MRHNA, CDR2 SNTAGT. The chain's CDR3 is CASSETSGGSADTQYF. CDR3 sequence (DNA): TGTGCCAGCAGTGAAACTAGCGGGGGGAGTGCAGATACGCAGTATTTT.

This rearrangement joins TRBV28 to TRBJ1-4; TRBD1 matches at 7 bases. Germline values: CDR1 MDHEN, CDR2 SYDVKM. V shed 4 bases and J 7 bases; nucleotides not matched to a gene: 6. This CDR3 comprises 14 residues. In DNA, the CDR3 is TGTGCCAGCAGTTCATACAGGGGTGGTGAAAAACTGTTTTTT. Protein: CASSSYRGGEKLFF. Combining the CDR3 with reference TRBV28 and TRBJ1-4 gives the whole variable domain DVKVTQSSRYLVKRTGEKVFLECVQDMDHENMFWYRQDPGLGLRLIYFSYDVKMKEKGDIPEGYSVSREKKERFSLILESASTNQTSMYLCASSSYRGGEKLFFGSGTQLSVL.

In its sample, this clone was seen a few times. The gene calls are TRBV4-1 and TRBJ1-5; 7 nucleotides agree with TRBD1. This CDR3 comprises 14 residues. Germline CDR1 is MGHRA and CDR2 is YSYEKL. Unmatched junction bases numbered 6, after V lost 4 bases and J lost 6 bases. CDR3 in amino acids: CASSLTTGVQPQHF. CDR3 sequence (DNA): TGCGCCAGCAGCCTCACAACAGGGGTTCAGCCCCAGCATTTT.

This clone was detected a few times. The gene calls are TRBV7-2 and TRBJ2-2; TRBD1 is a possible D gene (5 bases). Germline loops: CDR1 SGHTA, CDR2 FQGNSA. The CDR3 spans 15 residues. Trimming cost V 1 base and J 3 bases, with 9 bases left between them. The CDR3 is CASSLDRSYTGELFF. CDR3 DNA: TGTGCCAGCAGCTTAGACAGGAGCTACACCGGGGAGCTGTTTTTT.

V usage is TRBV5-6 and J usage is TRBJ2-3; D remains ambiguous. Looked up from germline, CDR1 is SGHDT and CDR2 is YYEEEE. V was clipped by 5 bases and J by 4 bases, with 5 bases between them. This CDR3 comprises 11 residues. Here the CDR3 DNA reads TGTGCCAGCAGGCGGTCAGATACGCAGTATTTT. It translates to CASRRSDTQYF.

This clone was seen repeatedly, ten times or more. This chain uses TRBV10-2 with TRBJ2-7, with 10 bases matching TRBD1. This CDR3 has 15 amino acids. V lost 6 bases and J lost 5; bases outside the gene matches: 10. CDR1 and CDR2 (germline): WSHSY, SAAADI. CDR3 amino acids: CASSYRRDRGNEQYF. The DNA for the CDR3 is TGCGCCAGCAGCTATAGAAGGGACAGGGGCAACGAGCAGTACTTC.

This clone was recorded once. V is TRBV11-2 and J is TRBJ2-2, with a weak D call TRBD1 (6 bases). CDR1 SGHAT and CDR2 FQNNGV come from the germline V gene. The CDR3 has 13 residues. Trimming took off 4 bases at V and 6 bases at J, with 9 bases between the two ends. CDR3 nucleotide sequence: TGTGCCAGCAGCTGGACAGATGCCGGGGAGCTGTTTTTT. It is translated as CASSWTDAGELFF.

The V call is TRBV7-8, the J call TRBJ2-7; D is undetermined. Germline CDR1 and CDR2: SGHVS and FQNEAQ. The CDR3 runs 11 residues. V shed 5 bases and J shed 3 bases, with 5 bases lying between them. This chain's CDR3 is CASSPYYEQYF. The CDR3 DNA reads TGTGCCAGCAGCCCCTACTACGAGCAGTACTTC.

CDR3 in DNA: TGTGCCAGCAGCTTAGGCGGGGGGTCTGGAAACACCATATATTTT. As protein: CASSLGGGSGNTIYF. The gene calls are TRBV11-2 and TRBJ1-3, with D maybe TRBD1 (5 bases). Germline V gene lookup returns CDR1 SGHAT and CDR2 FQNNGV. The V end lost 1 base, the J end lost 1 base, and 8 bases lay between the germline ends. This CDR3 contains 15 residues.

In regard to this clone: No conserved phenylalanine or tryptophan ends this CDR3, so it is likely a read error. V is TRBV28 and J is TRBJ1-6, with TRBD1 matching 7 bases. CDR3 size: 15 residues. Germline CDR1 is MDHEN and CDR2 is SYDVKM. Unmatched junction bases numbered 8, after V lost 3 bases and J lost 9 bases. The DNA of the CDR3 is TGTGCCAGCAGTTTGGCCAGGGGGTCAGGTTCACCCCTCCACCTT. Protein product: CASSLARGSGSPLHL.

The DNA of the CDR3 is TGTGCCAGCAGTTTGCGCCAGGCTGAAAAACTGTTTTTT. Translating it yields CASSLRQAEKLFF. The chain couples TRBV27 to TRBJ1-4; no firm D call. Germline V gene sequence: CDR1 MNHEY, CDR2 SMNVEV (reference sequence). The CDR3 consists of 13 residues. Trimming removed 3 bases from V and 7 bases from J, with 9 bases in between.

The genes are TRBV15 and TRBJ2-5; 8 positions match TRBD2. The V gene's germline CDR1 is LNHNV and CDR2 YYDKDF (reference sequence). Unmatched junction bases numbered 12, after V lost 9 bases and J lost 6 bases. The CDR3 has 14 amino acids. As DNA, the CDR3 is TGTGCCACTACCCCTTGGGGGACTAGTAAGACCCAGTACTTC. Protein sequence: CATTPWGTSKTQYF. The full variable domain, in which reference TRBV15 and TRBJ2-5 provide the parts outside the CDR3, is DAMVIQNPRYQVTQFGKPVTLSCSQTLNHNVMYWYQQKSSQAPKLLFHYYDKDFNNEADTPDNFQSRRPNTSFCFLDIRSPGLGDTAMYLCATTPWGTSKTQYFGPGTRLLVL.

The sample holds a few counts of this clone. The chain carries TRBV11-2 and TRBJ2-7; 8 bases map to TRBD2. Germline V gene sequence: CDR1 SGHAT, CDR2 FQNNGV. The length of the CDR3 is 16 residues. After removal of 1 base from V and 2 bases from J, the junction contained 7 bases not matched to a gene. CDR3 nucleotide sequence: TGTGCCAGCAGCTTAGTTGGCGGGGGGACAACCTACGAGCAGTACTTC. It specifies CASSLVGGGTTYEQYF. Full variable domain (missing parts from reference TRBV11-2 and TRBJ2-7): EAGVAQSPRYKIIEKRQSVAFWCNPISGHATLYWYQQILGQGPKLLIQFQNNGVVDDSQLPKDRFSAERLKGVDSTLKIQPAKLEDSAVYLCASSLVGGGTTYEQYFGPGTRLTVT.

The chain recombines TRBV5-1 with TRBJ1-4; perhaps TRBD1 as D (5 bases). Germline V lookup: CDR1 SGHRS, CDR2 YFSETQ. V lost 0 bases, J lost 10 bases, and 19 bases lay in between. The CDR3 length is 16 residues. DNA of the CDR3: TGCGCCAGCAGCTTGGGTTCAGGGAACTTGTTTGGAAAACTGTTTTTT. Residues: CASSLGSGNLFGKLFF.

This clone occurred a few times. The chain is built from TRBV4-3 and TRBJ1-5; D gene uncertain. Germline V gene lookup returns CDR1 LGHNA and CDR2 YSLEER. V lost 0 bases and J lost 5, with 11 bases in between. The CDR3 contains 15 residues. CDR3 bases: TGCGCCAGCAGCCAAGACGAGGGTATGCATCAGCCCCAGCATTTT. Translated, it gives CASSQDEGMHQPQHF.

This chain uses TRBV5-1 with TRBJ2-5, with TRBD1 matching over 7 bases. V shed 0 bases and J 5 bases; nucleotides not matched to a gene: 10. CDR1 is SGHRS and CDR2 is YFSETQ in the germline V gene. CDR3 size: 16 residues. Here the CDR3 DNA reads TGCGCCAGCAGCTTGGATGGACAGGTAGTCCTCGAGACCCAGTACTTC. It translates to CASSLDGQVVLETQYF.

The sample holds a few counts of this clone. V usage is TRBV7-3 and J usage is TRBJ2-5; no reliable D call. CDR1 SGHTA and CDR2 FQGTGA come from the germline V gene. The V gene lost 2 bases and the J gene lost 5 bases, with 6 bases spanning the gap. The CDR3 totals 12 residues. CDR3 sequence reads: CASSLPGETQYF. In DNA form, the CDR3 reads TGTGCCAGCAGCTTACCCGGGGAGACCCAGTACTTC. The entire variable domain, with the rest obtained from reference TRBV7-3 and TRBJ2-5, is as follows: GAGVSQTPSNKVTEKGKYVELRCDPISGHTALYWYRQSLGQGPEFLIYFQGTGAADDSGLPNDRFFAVRPEGSVSTLKIQRTERGDSAVYLCASSLPGETQYFGPGTRLLVL.

This sequence joins TRBV2 and TRBJ1-5, with 7 bases aligning to TRBD1. The ends lost 8 bases at V and 5 bases at J; junction bases unmatched: 3. The CDR3 covers 12 residues. Germline V CDR1 and CDR2: SNHLY, FYNNEI. CDR3 sequence: CASGDSYQPQHF. The CDR3 region has the DNA TGTGCCAGCGGGGACAGCTATCAGCCCCAGCATTTT.

The J gene is TRBJ2-1, the V gene TRBV11-3; 7 bases agree with TRBD2. The CDR3 sequence is 16 residues long. The J segment lost 2 bases and the V segment lost 5 bases, leaving 9 bases of the junction unmatched. Germline lookup yields CDR1 SGHNT and CDR2 YENEEA. The CDR3 bases are TGTGCCAGCAGCCCAGAGACTAGCCTCACCTACAATGAGCAGTTCTTC. Protein sequence: CASSPETSLTYNEQFF.

The gene calls are TRBV9 and TRBJ2-1, with TRBD1 matching 7 bases. Germline V gives CDR1 SGDLS, CDR2 YYNGEE. The CDR3 runs 14 residues. J was trimmed by 9 bases and V by 2 bases; bases with no gene match: 8. CDR3 protein: CASSVTGANGEQFF. CDR3 coding DNA: TGTGCCAGCAGCGTTACAGGGGCGAATGGTGAGCAGTTCTTC.